This T cell receptor beta chain derives from a study of blood T cell repertoires in COVID-19. Study in general: Samples came from the United States, Italy and Spain, spanning acute and convalescent COVID-19. In each case, the material was cDNA or gDNA derived from T cells, B-cell-depleted T cells, or PBMCs.

Original processing methods: For nucleated cells, counts were estimated from reference gene primer amplification. Measured with immunoSEQ multiplex PCR; TCRdb has only the in-frame clones, and not every one. Clonal size and the V and J genes are those of that table, whereas D and trimming came from the DNA. The sample includes approximately 170,000 clones, about 86% of them seen just once. J gave up 10 bases and V 3 bases, and 15 bases lay outside the gene matches. Germline V CDR1 and CDR2: SGHRS, YFSETQ. The CDR3 covers 15 residues. This receptor was taken from a woman of 80 years or more in a cohort sampled during active or convalescent COVID-19. The source material was peripheral blood. The chain combines TRBV5-1 with TRBJ2-5; TRBD1 matches at 7 bases. CDR3 bases: TGCGCCAGCAGCTCGGAGACAGGGACCCAAGTGGTCCAGTACTTC. Translation: CASSSETGTQVVQYF.